The clone carrying this T cell receptor beta chain was seen at least ten times. Its antigen is not identified. This specimen belongs to a study of T-cell reconstitution after alpha-beta-depleted transplantation in children. Findings and caveats of the study: One year after transplant, T-cell counts and diversity came mostly from newly produced T cells. Several hundred expanded graft clones reportedly gave rise to the alpha-beta T cells present about two months after transplant.

Library preparation (for TCRbeta) was performed with unique molecular identifiers. TCRdb ran MiXCR on the PCR reads and lists one entry per CDR3 protein. The profile shows roughly 45,000 distinct CDR3 sequences, about 9.3% of them singletons. CDR1 is SGHTA and CDR2 is FQGNSA in the germline V gene. Trimming shortened V by 1 base and J by 5 bases, and 9 bases separated the two germline ends. The CDR3 has 13 amino acids. The rearrangement links TRBV7-2 to TRBJ2-7; D gene uncertain. This TCR was recovered from a male patient between 2 and 15 years old who had a stem cell transplant for chronic granulomatous disease, so the T cells may come from the graft donor. The source was PBMCs, mostly from graft donor cells, collected 60 days after TCRalphabeta/CD19-depleted stem cell transplant. The CDR3 DNA follows: TGTGCCAGCAGCTTAGGTACAGCGCACGAGCAGTACTTC. Translating it yields CASSLGTAHEQYF.